This T cell receptor beta chain is from a study of cytomegalovirus exposure and HLA in healthy donors. There are a few counts of this clone. Its antigen is not identified. In germline, CDR1 is SEHNR, CDR2 FQNEAQ (reference sequence). The junction had 10 bases not matched to a gene; V was cut back by 5 bases and J by 7 bases. The CDR3 extends over 15 amino acids. Study-level points and caveats: Presence/absence analyses assumed roughly uniform sequencing depth across donors, which may not hold. Analysis performed later showed TCR beta chains linked to HLA being more clonally expanded than equally common others. It was reported in a later analysis that an Asian-associated ancestry cluster showed fewer N-insertions than the approximately 700-donor mean.

All donors participated as healthy donors of bone marrow. The PCR employed 60 Vbeta primers together with 13 Jbeta primers. TCRdb's table, derived via immunoSEQ multiplex PCR, lists solely in-frame clones and lacks some. This sample yields over 90,000 clones, of which more than 70% are seen a single time; 15% to 20% belongs to the top ten. This sequence joins TRBV7-9 and TRBJ1-4, with 7 positions matching TRBD1. This sequence originates from a woman aged 55-69 years in good health and CMV-seropositive. Input material: PBMCs. As DNA, the CDR3 is TGTGCCAGCAGCCCACCGACAGGGTTAGGTGAAAAACTGTTTTTT. This sequence encodes CASSPPTGLGEKLFF.